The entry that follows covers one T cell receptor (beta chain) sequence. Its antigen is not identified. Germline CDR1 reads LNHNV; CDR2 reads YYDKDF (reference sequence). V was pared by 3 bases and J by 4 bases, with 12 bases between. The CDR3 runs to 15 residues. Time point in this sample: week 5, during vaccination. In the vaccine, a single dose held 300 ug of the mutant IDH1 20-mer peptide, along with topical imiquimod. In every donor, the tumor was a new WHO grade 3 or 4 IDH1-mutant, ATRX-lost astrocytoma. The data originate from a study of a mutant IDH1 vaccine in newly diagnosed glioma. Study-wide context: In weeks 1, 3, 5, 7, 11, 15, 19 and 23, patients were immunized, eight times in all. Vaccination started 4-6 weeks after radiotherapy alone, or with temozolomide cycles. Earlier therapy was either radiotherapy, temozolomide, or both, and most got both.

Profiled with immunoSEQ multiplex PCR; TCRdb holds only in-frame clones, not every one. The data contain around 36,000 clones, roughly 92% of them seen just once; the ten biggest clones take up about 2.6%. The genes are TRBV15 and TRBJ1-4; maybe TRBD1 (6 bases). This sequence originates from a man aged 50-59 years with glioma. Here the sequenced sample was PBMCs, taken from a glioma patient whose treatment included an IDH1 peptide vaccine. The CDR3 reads CATSRPDRINEKLFF. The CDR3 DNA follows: TGTGCCACCAGCAGGCCGGACAGAATTAATGAAAAACTGTTTTTT.